This T cell receptor (beta chain) emerged from a study of CXCR3-negative and CXCR3-positive naive CD8 T cells. Study background: The total count of TRB reads reached 120 million to 150 million, and each library contributed about 1.5 +/- 0.3 million.

Germline lookup yields CDR1 SNHLY and CDR2 FYNNEI. This CDR3 region has 15 residues. Researchers prepared the TRB cDNA libraries using 5' RACE with UMI labels. TCRdb derives one entry per CDR3 protein from the 5' RACE reads, leaving out DNA. In total, the table holds tens of thousands of distinct CDR3 sequences. Source material: naive CXCR3- CD8+ T cells from blood. Specified subset: CD45RO-CCR7+CD27+CD95- naive CD8+ T cells lacking CXCR3 (TNR3-). This clonotype was sampled from a human donor in good health. Some clones in this sample may be carry-over from other donors' samples. The chain employs TRBV2 and TRBJ1-5; with no DNA, the TCRdb D assignment of TRBD1 cannot be verified. The CDR3 loop reads CASSVPGQLDQPQHF.